This entry concerns a single TCR beta chain. The antigen this receptor binds is unknown. No much larger clonotype is one base removed from it; base qualities were not supplied. The source of the sample is a study of blood T cell repertoires in COVID-19 (dated by TCRdb to 2020 to 2022). Background on the whole study: The collaborator samples originated in the United States, Italy and Spain and spanned the acute and convalescent phases of COVID-19. Deeply sampled blood TCRbeta repertoires from subjects exposed to, actively infected with, or recovered from COVID-19 were included in the dataset. HLA class I and class II types, where available, came from metadata supplied by the sample provider rather than from assay-based typing. Samples were obtained from the ongoing ImmuneRACE study (first 160 participants) and from over a thousand subjects provided by 6 global collaborators. The prospective study material was composed of cDNA or gDNA derived from T cells, B-cell-depleted T cells, or PBMCs. The repertoires were released in a freely available public database intended as a resource for research on the immune response to SARS-CoV-2. A de-identified subject ID, COVID-19 status, age in years and sex were almost always included in the sample metadata. The research as a whole found: How much clinical and demographic metadata was included differed by source and by participant, and the metadata was provided uncurated.

The collaborating institutions used their own protocols to collect whole blood in K2EDTA tubes. Collaborator samples were shipped for TCRbeta analysis as frozen whole blood, isolated PBMCs, or DNA extracted from either sample type. TCRbeta CDR3 regions were amplified from genomic DNA using the immunoSEQ Assay, a bias-controlled multiplex PCR. From the authors' description of their analysis: Nucleated cell counts per sample were estimated from amplification of reference gene primers within the assay. To quantify the absolute abundance of each unique TCRbeta CDR3 rearrangement, sequence reads were collapsed and filtered. For each sample, productive Simpson clonality was calculated as the square root of Simpson's diversity index over productive rearrangements. In TCRdb, the immuneACCESS table is reduced to in-frame sequences with V and J assigned. These tables do not hold every clone; where another copy was compared, an unresolved V gene accounts for under half, and the others remain unexplained. That table gives V, J and clone size, and the DNA gave D and trimming. The table for this sample lists some 48,000 clones; approximately 82% of them were counted only once. In total, the top ten clones hold 6.5% to 8% of the sample.

The germline V gene (reference sequence) specifies LNHDA as CDR1 and SQIVND as CDR2. The CDR3 covers 13 residues, taking in both the cysteine and the phenylalanine. CDR3 DNA only is kept here, 39 bases in frame from base 1. Trimming takes 5 bases from V and 7 bases from J, and the germline ends sit 15 bases apart. The rearrangement joined TRBV19 to TRBJ2-7; perhaps TRBD1 is the D gene, with 5 bases matching. Sequencing was performed on peripheral blood. This sequence was found in a human donor in a cohort sampled during active COVID-19. The DNA is as follows: TGTGCCAGTAGTGGGGCCGCGCTCGGGGAGCAGTACTTC. It is translated as CASSGAALGEQYF.